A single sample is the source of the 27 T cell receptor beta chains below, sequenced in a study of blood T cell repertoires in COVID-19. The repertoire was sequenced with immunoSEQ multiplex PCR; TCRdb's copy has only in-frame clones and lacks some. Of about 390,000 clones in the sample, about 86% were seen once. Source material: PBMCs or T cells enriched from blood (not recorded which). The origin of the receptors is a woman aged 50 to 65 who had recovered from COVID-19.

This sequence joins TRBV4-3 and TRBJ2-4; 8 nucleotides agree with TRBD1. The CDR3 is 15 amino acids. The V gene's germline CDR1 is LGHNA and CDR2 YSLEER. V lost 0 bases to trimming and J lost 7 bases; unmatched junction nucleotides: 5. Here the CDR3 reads CASSQDQGARNIQYF. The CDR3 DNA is TGCGCCAGCAGCCAAGATCAGGGGGCGCGCAACATTCAGTACTTC.

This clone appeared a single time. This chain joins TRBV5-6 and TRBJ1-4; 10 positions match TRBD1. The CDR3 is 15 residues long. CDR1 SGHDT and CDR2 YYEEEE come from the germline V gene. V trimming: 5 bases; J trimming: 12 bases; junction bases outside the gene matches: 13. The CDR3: CASRSTGTGDYELFF. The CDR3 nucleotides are TGTGCCAGCAGGTCGACCGGGACAGGGGACTATGAACTGTTTTTT.

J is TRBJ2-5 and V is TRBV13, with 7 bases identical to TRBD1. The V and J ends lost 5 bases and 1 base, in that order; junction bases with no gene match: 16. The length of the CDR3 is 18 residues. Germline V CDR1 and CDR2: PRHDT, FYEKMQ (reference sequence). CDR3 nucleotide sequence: TGTGCCAGCAGCCGAGACCTTCCGGGACAGAAGCGCCAAGAGACCCAGTACTTC. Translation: CASSRDLPGQKRQETQYF.

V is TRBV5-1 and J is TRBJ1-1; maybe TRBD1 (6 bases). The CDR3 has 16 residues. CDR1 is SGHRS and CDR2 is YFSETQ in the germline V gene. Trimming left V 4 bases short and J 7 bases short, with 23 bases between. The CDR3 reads CASSPILTGTDHEAFF. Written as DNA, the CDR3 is TGCGCCAGCAGCCCAATTTTGACAGGAACCGACCATGAAGCTTTCTTT.

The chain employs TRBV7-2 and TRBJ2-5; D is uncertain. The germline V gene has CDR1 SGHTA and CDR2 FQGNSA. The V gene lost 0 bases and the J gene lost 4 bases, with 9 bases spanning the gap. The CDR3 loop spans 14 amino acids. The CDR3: CASSLAWQAETQYF. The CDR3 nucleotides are TGTGCCAGCAGCTTAGCTTGGCAGGCAGAGACCCAGTACTTC.

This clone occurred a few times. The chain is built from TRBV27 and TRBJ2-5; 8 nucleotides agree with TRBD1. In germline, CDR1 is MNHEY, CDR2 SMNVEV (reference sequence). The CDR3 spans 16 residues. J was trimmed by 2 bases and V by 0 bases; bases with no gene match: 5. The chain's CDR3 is CASSLSPRGLQETQYF. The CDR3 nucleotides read TGTGCCAGCAGTTTATCTCCCAGGGGGCTTCAAGAGACCCAGTACTTC.

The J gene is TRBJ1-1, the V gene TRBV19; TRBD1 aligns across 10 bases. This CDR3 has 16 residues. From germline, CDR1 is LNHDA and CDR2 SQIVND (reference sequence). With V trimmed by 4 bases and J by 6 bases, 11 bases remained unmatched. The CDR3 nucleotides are TGTGCCAGTAGTACCCGTCTGGGGACAGGGGCCGCTGAAGCTTTCTTT. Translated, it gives CASSTRLGTGAAEAFF.

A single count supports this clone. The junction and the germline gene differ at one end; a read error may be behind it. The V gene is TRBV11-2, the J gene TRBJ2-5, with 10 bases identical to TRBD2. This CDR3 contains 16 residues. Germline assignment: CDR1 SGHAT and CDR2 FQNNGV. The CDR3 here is CASSHLAGAPLEAQYF. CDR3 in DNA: TGTGCCAGCAGCCACCTAGCGGGGGCCCCCTTAGAGGCCCAGTACTTC. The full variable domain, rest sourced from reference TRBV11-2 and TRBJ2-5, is EAGVAQSPRYKIIEKRQSVAFWCNPISGHATLYWYQQILGQGPKLLIQFQNNGVVDDSQLPKDRFSAERLKGVDSTLKIQPAKLEDSAVYLCASSHLAGAPLEAQYFGPGTRLLVL.

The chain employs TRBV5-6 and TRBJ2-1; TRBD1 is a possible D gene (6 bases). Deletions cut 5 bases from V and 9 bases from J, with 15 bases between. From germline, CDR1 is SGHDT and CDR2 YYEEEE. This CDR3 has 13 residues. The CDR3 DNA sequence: TGTGCCAGCAGTCGGACAGTAGAGGGTGAGCAGTTCTTC. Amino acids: CASSRTVEGEQFF.

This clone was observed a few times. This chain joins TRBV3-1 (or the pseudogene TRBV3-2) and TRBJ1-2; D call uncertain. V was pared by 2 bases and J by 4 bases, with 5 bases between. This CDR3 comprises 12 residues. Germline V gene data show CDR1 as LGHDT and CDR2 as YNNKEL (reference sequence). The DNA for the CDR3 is TGTGCCAGCAGCCAACGGTCCTATGGCTACACCTTC. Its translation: CASSQRSYGYTF.

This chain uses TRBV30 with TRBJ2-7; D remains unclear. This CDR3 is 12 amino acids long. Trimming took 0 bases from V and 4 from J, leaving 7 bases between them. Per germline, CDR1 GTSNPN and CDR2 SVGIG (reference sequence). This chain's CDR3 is CAWSVPRYEQYF. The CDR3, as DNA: TGTGCCTGGAGTGTACCCAGATACGAGCAGTACTTC.

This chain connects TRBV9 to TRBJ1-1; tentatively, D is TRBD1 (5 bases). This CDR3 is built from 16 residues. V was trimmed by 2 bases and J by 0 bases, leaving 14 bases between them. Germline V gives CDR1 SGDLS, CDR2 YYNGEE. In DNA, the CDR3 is TGTGCCAGCAGCGTCGGTACAGGAAACTTGAACACTGAAGCTTTCTTT. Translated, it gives CASSVGTGNLNTEAFF.

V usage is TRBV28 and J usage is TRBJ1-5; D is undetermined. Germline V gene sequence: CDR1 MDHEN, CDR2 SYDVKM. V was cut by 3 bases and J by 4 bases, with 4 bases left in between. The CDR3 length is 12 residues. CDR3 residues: CASSFVNQPQHF. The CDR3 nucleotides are TGTGCCAGCAGTTTTGTAAATCAGCCCCAGCATTTT.

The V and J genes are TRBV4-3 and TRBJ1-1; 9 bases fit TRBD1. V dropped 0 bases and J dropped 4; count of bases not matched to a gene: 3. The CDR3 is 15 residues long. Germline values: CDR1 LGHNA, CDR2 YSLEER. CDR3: CASSQEDRGGTEAFF. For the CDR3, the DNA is TGCGCCAGCAGCCAAGAGGACAGGGGAGGCACTGAAGCTTTCTTT.

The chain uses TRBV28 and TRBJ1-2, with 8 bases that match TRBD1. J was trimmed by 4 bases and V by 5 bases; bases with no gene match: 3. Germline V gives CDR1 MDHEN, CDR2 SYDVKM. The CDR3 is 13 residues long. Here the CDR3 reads CASSRGQGYGYTF. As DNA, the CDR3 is TGTGCCAGCAGTCGCGGACAGGGCTATGGCTACACCTTC.

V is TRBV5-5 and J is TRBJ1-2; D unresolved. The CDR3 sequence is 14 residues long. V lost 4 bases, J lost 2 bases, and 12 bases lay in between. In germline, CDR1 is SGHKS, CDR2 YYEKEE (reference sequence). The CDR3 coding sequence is TGTGCCAGCAGCCCACTGACGGGAAACTATGGCTACACCTTC. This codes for CASSPLTGNYGYTF.

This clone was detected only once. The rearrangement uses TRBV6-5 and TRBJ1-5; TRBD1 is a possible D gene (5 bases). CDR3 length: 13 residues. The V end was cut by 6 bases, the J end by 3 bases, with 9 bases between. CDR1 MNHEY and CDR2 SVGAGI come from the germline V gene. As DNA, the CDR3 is TGTGCCAGCAGACAGGTTAACAATCAGCCCCAGCATTTT. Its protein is CASRQVNNQPQHF.

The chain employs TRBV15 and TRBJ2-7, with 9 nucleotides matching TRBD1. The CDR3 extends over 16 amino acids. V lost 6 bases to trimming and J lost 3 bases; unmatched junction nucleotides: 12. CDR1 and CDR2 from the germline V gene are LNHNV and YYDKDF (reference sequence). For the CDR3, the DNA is TGTGCCACCAGAGGGGTGCAAGGGGGACAGGGCTACGAGCAGTACTTC. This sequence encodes CATRGVQGGQGYEQYF.

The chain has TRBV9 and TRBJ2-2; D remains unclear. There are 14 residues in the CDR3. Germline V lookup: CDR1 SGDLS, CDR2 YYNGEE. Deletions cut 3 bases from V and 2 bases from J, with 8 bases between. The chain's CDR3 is CASSGRSNTGELFF. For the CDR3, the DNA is TGTGCCAGCAGCGGTAGGAGTAACACCGGGGAGCTGTTTTTT.

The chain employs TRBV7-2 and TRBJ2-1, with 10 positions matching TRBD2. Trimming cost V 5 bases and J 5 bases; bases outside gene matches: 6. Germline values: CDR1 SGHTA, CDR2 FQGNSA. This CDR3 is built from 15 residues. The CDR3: CASSHKRGGNNEQFF. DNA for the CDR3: TGTGCCAGCAGCCATAAGCGGGGGGGAAACAATGAGCAGTTCTTC.

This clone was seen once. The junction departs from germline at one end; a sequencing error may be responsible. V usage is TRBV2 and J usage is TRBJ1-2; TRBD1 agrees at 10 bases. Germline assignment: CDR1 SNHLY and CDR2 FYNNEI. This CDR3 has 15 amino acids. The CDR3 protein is CGSRFGQGDNYGYTF. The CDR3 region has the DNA TGTGGCAGCCGTTTCGGACAGGGGGATAACTATGGCTACACCTTC. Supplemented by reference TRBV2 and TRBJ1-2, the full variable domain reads EPEVTQTPSHQVTQMGQEVILRCVPISNHLYFYWYRQILGQKVEFLVSFYNNEISEKSEIFDDQFSVERPDGSNFTLKIRSTKLEDSAMYFCGSRFGQGDNYGYTFGSGTRLTVV.

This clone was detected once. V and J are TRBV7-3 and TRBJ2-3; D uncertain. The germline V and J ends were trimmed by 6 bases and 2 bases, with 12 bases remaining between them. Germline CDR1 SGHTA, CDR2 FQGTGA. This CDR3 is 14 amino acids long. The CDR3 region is CASSTGVPTDTQYF. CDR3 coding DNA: TGTGCCAGCAGTACTGGAGTTCCCACAGATACGCAGTATTTT.

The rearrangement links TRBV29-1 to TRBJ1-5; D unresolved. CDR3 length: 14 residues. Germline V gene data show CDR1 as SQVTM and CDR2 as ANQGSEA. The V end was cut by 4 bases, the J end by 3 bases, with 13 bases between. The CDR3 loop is CSVVPRGNNQPQHF. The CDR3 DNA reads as TGCAGCGTTGTCCCGCGGGGAAACAATCAGCCCCAGCATTTT.

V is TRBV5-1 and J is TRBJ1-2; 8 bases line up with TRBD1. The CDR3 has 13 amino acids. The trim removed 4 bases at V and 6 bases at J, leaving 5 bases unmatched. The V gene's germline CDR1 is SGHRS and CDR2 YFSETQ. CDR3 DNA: TGCGCCAGCAGCATGACAGGGGTTGATGGCTACACCTTC. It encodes CASSMTGVDGYTF.

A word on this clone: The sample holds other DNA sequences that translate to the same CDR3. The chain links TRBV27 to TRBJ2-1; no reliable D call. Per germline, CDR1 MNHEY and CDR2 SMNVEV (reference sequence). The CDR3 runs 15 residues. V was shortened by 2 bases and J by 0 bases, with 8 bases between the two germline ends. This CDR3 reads CASSLDRSSYNEQFF. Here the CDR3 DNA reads TGTGCCAGCAGTTTAGACCGGAGCTCCTACAATGAGCAGTTCTTC.

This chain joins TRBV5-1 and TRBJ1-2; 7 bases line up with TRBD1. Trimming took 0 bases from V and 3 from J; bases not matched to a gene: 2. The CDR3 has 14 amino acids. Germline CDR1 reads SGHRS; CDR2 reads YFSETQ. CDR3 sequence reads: CASSLVGGDYGYTF. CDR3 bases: TGCGCCAGCAGCTTGGTAGGGGGCGACTATGGCTACACCTTC.

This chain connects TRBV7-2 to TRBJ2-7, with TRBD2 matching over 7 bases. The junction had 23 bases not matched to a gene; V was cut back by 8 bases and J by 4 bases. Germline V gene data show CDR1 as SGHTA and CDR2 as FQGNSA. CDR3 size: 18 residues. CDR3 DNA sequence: TGTGCCAGCGGAGCCCCGGGACTACCCGGGTATTCAGGATACGAGCAGTACTTC. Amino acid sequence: CASGAPGLPGYSGYEQYF.